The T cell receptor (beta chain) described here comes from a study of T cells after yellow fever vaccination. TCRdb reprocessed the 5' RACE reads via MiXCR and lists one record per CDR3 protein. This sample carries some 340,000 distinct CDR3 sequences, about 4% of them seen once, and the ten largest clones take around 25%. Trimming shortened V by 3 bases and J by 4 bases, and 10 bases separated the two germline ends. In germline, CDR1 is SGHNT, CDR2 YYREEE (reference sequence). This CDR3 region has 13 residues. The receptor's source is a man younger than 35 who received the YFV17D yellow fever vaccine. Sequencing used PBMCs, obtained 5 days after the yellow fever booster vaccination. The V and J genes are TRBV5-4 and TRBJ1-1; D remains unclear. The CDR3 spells CASSYDGVTEAFF. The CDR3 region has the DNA TGTGCCAGCAGCTATGATGGGGTCACTGAAGCTTTCTTT.